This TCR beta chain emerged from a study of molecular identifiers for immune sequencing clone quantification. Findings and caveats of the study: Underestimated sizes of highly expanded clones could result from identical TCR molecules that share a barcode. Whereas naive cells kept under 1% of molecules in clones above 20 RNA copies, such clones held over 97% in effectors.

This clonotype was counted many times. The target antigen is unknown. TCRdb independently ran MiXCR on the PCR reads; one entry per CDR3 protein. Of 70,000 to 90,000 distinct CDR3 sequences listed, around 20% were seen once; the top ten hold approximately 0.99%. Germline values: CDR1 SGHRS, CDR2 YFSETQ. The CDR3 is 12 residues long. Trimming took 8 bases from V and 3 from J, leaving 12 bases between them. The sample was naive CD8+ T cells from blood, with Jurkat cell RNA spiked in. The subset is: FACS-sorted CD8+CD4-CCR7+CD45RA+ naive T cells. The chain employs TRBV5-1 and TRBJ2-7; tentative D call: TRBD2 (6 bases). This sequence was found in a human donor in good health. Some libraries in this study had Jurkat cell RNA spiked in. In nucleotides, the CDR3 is TGCGCCAGTATGGGGGAGGACTACGAGCAGTACTTC. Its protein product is CASMGEDYEQYF.